The 18 T cell receptor beta chains below were found in one sample sequenced in a study of cytomegalovirus exposure and HLA in healthy donors. The PCR contained 60 Vbeta and 13 Jbeta primers. Only in-frame clones appear in the TCRdb table, and some are missing; sequencing was by immunoSEQ multiplex PCR. The table records 60,000 to 100,000 clones, 78% of them present only once. The sample taken for sequencing was PBMCs. The receptors shown here come from a man aged 35 to 55 in good health and CMV-seronegative.

This chain links TRBV11-2 with TRBJ1-1; TRBD1 might be the D (5 bases). V shed 6 bases and J shed 5 bases, with 13 bases lying between them. The germline CDR1 and CDR2 sequences are SGHAT and FQNNGV. The CDR3 is made up of 13 amino acids. CDR3 in amino acids: CASSNTGRTEAFF. DNA for the CDR3: TGTGCCAGCAGTAATACAGGCAGAACTGAAGCTTTCTTT.

The rearrangement links TRBV5-1 to TRBJ2-1, with 8 bases lining up with TRBD2. This CDR3 region has 16 residues. Per germline, CDR1 SGHRS and CDR2 YFSETQ. V trimming: 0 bases; J trimming: 7 bases; junction bases outside the gene matches: 9. The CDR3: CASSLASSGIGNEQFF. The CDR3 nucleotides read TGCGCCAGCAGCTTGGCTAGTAGCGGGATCGGTAATGAGCAGTTCTTC.

This clone was counted once. Relative to the germline gene, one junction end is altered; a read error may explain this. The chain employs TRBV30 and TRBJ1-1, with D uncertain. The CDR3 extends over 9 amino acids. Germline V gives CDR1 GTSNPN, CDR2 SVGIG (reference sequence). DNA of the CDR3: TGTGCCTGGAGTTATCAGGCTCTCTTT. Translation: CAWSYQALF.

The chain is built from TRBV7-3 and TRBJ2-5; D perhaps matches TRBD2 (7 bases). CDR1 SGHTA and CDR2 FQGTGA come from the germline V gene. V lost 5 bases to trimming and J lost 2 bases, with 15 bases between them. The CDR3 spans 15 residues. CDR3 nucleotides: TGTGCCAGCAGCCGGGGGGCAGGGAAACAAGAGACCCAGTACTTC. Protein sequence: CASSRGAGKQETQYF. Together with reference TRBV7-3 and TRBJ2-5, the CDR3 gives the full variable domain: GAGVSQTPSNKVTEKGKYVELRCDPISGHTALYWYRQSLGQGPEFLIYFQGTGAADDSGLPNDRFFAVRPEGSVSTLKIQRTERGDSAVYLCASSRGAGKQETQYFGPGTRLLVL.

The chain employs TRBV2 and TRBJ1-2; 7 bases are shared with TRBD1. Germline values: CDR1 SNHLY, CDR2 FYNNEI. V lost 2 bases to trimming and J lost 4 bases; unmatched junction nucleotides: 13. The CDR3 is 17 amino acids. DNA for the CDR3: TGTGCCAGCAGTGAAATGTTCCGGGGCAGGGGGGTCTATGGCTACACCTTC. Translation: CASSEMFRGRGVYGYTF.

The chain couples TRBV5-1 to TRBJ1-6, with a weak D call TRBD1 (6 bases). V was trimmed by 2 bases and J by 9 bases, leaving 18 bases between them. Per germline, CDR1 SGHRS and CDR2 YFSETQ. The CDR3 totals 16 residues. The CDR3 loop reads CASSLLSGAPGSPLHF. The CDR3 DNA sequence: TGCGCCAGCAGCTTACTGTCAGGGGCGCCTGGTTCACCCCTCCACTTT. The full variable domain, its missing parts supplied by reference TRBV5-1 and TRBJ1-6, is KAGVTQTPRYLIKTRGQQVTLSCSPISGHRSVSWYQQTPGQGLQFLFEYFSETQRNKGNFPGRFSGRQFSNSRSEMNVSTLELGDSALYLCASSLLSGAPGSPLHFGNGTRLTVT.

This rearrangement joins TRBV6-4 to TRBJ2-1; 11 bases fit TRBD2. Germline V gene data show CDR1 as MRHNA and CDR2 as SNTAGT. This CDR3 has 15 amino acids. Germline trimming cut 3 bases from V and 4 bases from J; bases unmatched to any gene: 2. CDR3 amino acids: CASSELAGDYNEQFF. For the CDR3, the DNA is TGTGCCAGCAGTGAACTAGCGGGGGATTACAATGAGCAGTTCTTC.

Points on this clone: The junction and the germline gene differ at one end; a read error may be behind it. The chain employs TRBV28 and TRBJ2-6; a weak D match, TRBD1 (5 bases). CDR3 length: 18 residues. Germline lookup yields CDR1 MDHEN and CDR2 SYDVKM. The CDR3 region has the DNA TGTGCCAGCAGTTTATTAACCCGACAGCTCTCTGGGGCCAACGGCCTGACTTTC. Translated: CASSLLTRQLSGANGLTF.

Regarding this clone: Additional DNA sequences in this sample encode the identical CDR3. The chain recombines TRBV5-6 with TRBJ2-2, with D maybe TRBD2 (6 bases). The CDR3 is made up of 15 amino acids. The V end lost 2 bases, the J end lost 0 bases, and 8 bases lay between the germline ends. Germline CDR1 is SGHDT and CDR2 is YYEEEE. CDR3: CASSFGGTNTGELFF. CDR3 in DNA: TGTGCCAGCAGCTTCGGCGGGACGAACACCGGGGAGCTGTTTTTT. The full variable domain, rest sourced from reference TRBV5-6 and TRBJ2-2, is DAGVTQSPTHLIKTRGQQVTLRCSPKSGHDTVSWYQQALGQGPQFIFQYYEEEERQRGNFPDRFSGHQFPNYSSELNVNALLLGDSALYLCASSFGGTNTGELFFGEGSRLTVL.

The chain recombines TRBV4-1 with TRBJ2-5, with 11 bases identical to TRBD2. The end of the DNA aligns better with TRBJ2-7, so the J call may be wrong. This CDR3 is built from 18 residues. CDR1 MGHRA and CDR2 YSYEKL come from the germline V gene. The CDR3 reads CASSQDGIAGGPAYEQYF. For the CDR3, the DNA is TGCGCCAGCAGCCAAGATGGGATAGCGGGAGGGCCGGCCTACGAGCAGTACTTC.

V and J are TRBV4-2 and TRBJ2-7; 8 bases are shared with TRBD2. The germline CDR1 and CDR2 sequences are LGHNA and YNFKEQ. The length of the CDR3 is 14 residues. V was pared by 4 bases and J by 3 bases, with 5 bases of the junction left unmatched. The CDR3 coding sequence is TGTGCCAGCAGCCCTAATAGCGGGATCTACGAGCAGTACTTC. The encoded protein is CASSPNSGIYEQYF.

The chain links TRBV5-1 to TRBJ1-2; 11 bases line up with TRBD1. The junction had 5 bases not matched to a gene; V was cut back by 5 bases and J by 5 bases. CDR3 length: 14 residues. Germline V gene sequence: CDR1 SGHRS, CDR2 YFSETQ. CDR3 protein: CASRVGQGEYGYTF. Written as DNA, the CDR3 is TGCGCCAGCAGAGTGGGACAGGGGGAATATGGCTACACCTTC.

In its sample, this clone was seen once. The chain couples TRBV6-5 to TRBJ2-3; no clear D gene. CDR1 and CDR2 from the germline V gene are MNHEY and SVGAGI. The CDR3 totals 16 residues. Trimming shortened V by 0 bases and J by 0 bases, and 10 bases separated the two germline ends. The CDR3 sequence: CASSYSADSSTDTQYF. CDR3 bases: TGTGCCAGCAGTTACTCTGCAGATTCTAGCACAGATACGCAGTATTTT.

This sequence joins TRBV11-3 and TRBJ2-2; 10 bases map to TRBD2. From germline, CDR1 is SGHNT and CDR2 YENEEA. The CDR3 sequence is 20 residues long. V lost 1 base to trimming and J lost 0 bases; unmatched junction nucleotides: 11. CDR3 DNA: TGTGCCAGCAGCTTAGGAAGCGGGAGGGCAGGAGAGACGAACACCGGGGAGCTGTTTTTT. Its protein product is CASSLGSGRAGETNTGELFF.

This CDR3 reads CASSLAGGEFSPLHF. CDR3 bases: TGCGCCAGCAGCTTGGCAGGGGGCGAATTTTCACCCCTCCACTTT. The chain employs TRBV5-1 and TRBJ1-6; 8 bases are a match to TRBD1. CDR3 length: 15 amino acids. The J segment lost 9 bases and the V segment lost 0 bases, leaving 5 bases of the junction unmatched. Germline loops: CDR1 SGHRS, CDR2 YFSETQ.

This sequence joins TRBV29-1 and TRBJ2-1, with a weak D call TRBD2 (6 bases). Trimming took 2 bases from V and 4 from J, leaving 12 bases between them. This CDR3 comprises 14 residues. Germline lookup yields CDR1 SQVTM and CDR2 ANQGSEA. The CDR3 region is CSVETRDDYNEQFF. CDR3 nucleotides: TGCAGCGTTGAAACGCGGGACGATTACAATGAGCAGTTCTTC.

The table lists this clone with a few counts. The chain carries TRBV6-4 and TRBJ2-2; 15 nucleotides line up with TRBD2. This CDR3 has 17 residues. With 5 bases clipped from V and 2 bases from J, the junction kept 3 bases outside the gene matches. The germline V gene encodes CDR1 MRHNA and CDR2 SNTAGT. The CDR3 reads CASSSGLAGGNTGELFF. For the CDR3, the DNA is TGTGCCAGCAGTTCGGGACTAGCGGGAGGAAACACCGGGGAGCTGTTTTTT.

This clone was detected only once. The chain is built from TRBV7-2 and TRBJ2-1, with 7 bases lining up with TRBD1. J gave up 4 bases and V 5 bases, and 11 bases lay outside the gene matches. Germline V CDR1 and CDR2: SGHTA, FQGNSA. The CDR3 covers 16 residues. The CDR3 DNA sequence: TGTGCCAGCAGCATAGACATCACACAGGGGTACAATGAGCAGTTCTTC. This encodes CASSIDITQGYNEQFF.